A single sample is the source of the 15 T cell receptor beta chains below, sequenced in a study of T cells after yellow fever vaccination. TCRdb itself ran the 5' RACE reads through MiXCR, one entry per CDR3 protein. The table lists about 220,000 distinct CDR3 sequences, roughly 6.2% of them singletons, with roughly 1% in the top ten. This sample comprised CD4+ T cells sorted from PBMCs, obtained on the day of the yellow fever booster vaccination. These receptors all come from a young man who received the YFV17D yellow fever vaccine.

J is TRBJ1-4 and V is TRBV7-9; TRBD1 aligns across 8 bases. This CDR3 spans 15 amino acids. Germline CDR1 and CDR2: SEHNR and FQNEAQ (reference sequence). V lost 5 bases, J lost 13 bases, and 15 bases stayed unmatched. The CDR3, as DNA: TGTGCCAGCAGCCTATCGGACAGGGTGGGATTAGGACTGTTTTTT. Its translation: CASSLSDRVGLGLFF.

The sample holds a few counts of this clonotype. A read error is likely, as this CDR3 ends without the conserved phenylalanine or tryptophan. No DNA is shown, since the ends of the CDR3 on it are uncertain; the CDR3 is the one TCRdb lists. The gene calls are TRBV5-1 and TRBJ2-3; the table's TRBD2 call for D was not verified on the DNA. Looked up from germline, CDR1 is SGHRS and CDR2 is YFSETQ. The CDR3 spans 9 residues, counting both ends. The CDR3 protein is CASNQSDYR.

V gene TRBV23-1 combines with J gene TRBJ2-3; 8 bases map to TRBD2. TRBV23-1 is assigned to the ORF class and has an uncertain function. V lost 6 bases to trimming and J lost 4 bases; unmatched junction nucleotides: 6. This CDR3 comprises 14 residues. CDR3 sequence: CASRRGAGADTQYF. Written as DNA, the CDR3 is TGCGCCAGCAGGCGGGGGGCCGGCGCAGATACGCAGTATTTT.

This clonotype occurred once. At one end the junction does not follow the germline gene, possibly because of a read error. The CDR3 is CARSPHSGLAGGSNEQFF. CDR3 DNA: TGTGCCCGCTCACCCCACTCGGGACTAGCGGGAGGATCCAATGAGCAGTTCTTC. The chain employs TRBV18 and TRBJ2-1, with TRBD2 identical over 15 bases. Germline CDR1 is KGHSH and CDR2 is LQKENI. CDR3 size: 18 residues.

This clonotype was counted at least ten times. The CDR3 sequence: CASSWAGADTEAFF. CDR3 DNA: TGTGCCAGCAGTTGGGCGGGGGCGGACACTGAAGCTTTCTTT. The chain employs TRBV12-3 or TRBV12-4 and TRBJ1-1, with D maybe TRBD1 (6 bases). The CDR3 is 14 residues long. Trimming took off 4 bases at V and 3 bases at J, with 12 bases between the two ends.

Ten or more counts support this clonotype. The V call is TRBV29-1, the J call TRBJ2-7, with 9 bases aligning to TRBD1. Germline V CDR1 and CDR2: SQVTM, ANQGSEA. Unmatched junction bases numbered 14, after V lost 7 bases and J lost 7 bases. The CDR3 is 14 residues long. DNA of the CDR3: TGCAGCGCCACGAAACCACAGGGGGCGGGGGAGCAGTACTTC. This codes for CSATKPQGAGEQYF.

There are many counts of this clonotype. The chain carries TRBV7-2 and TRBJ1-3; D gene uncertain. CDR1 is SGHTA, CDR2 FQGNSA, per germline. This CDR3 has 14 amino acids. The V gene lost 1 base and the J gene lost 3 bases, with 7 bases spanning the gap. The CDR3 DNA follows: TGTGCCAGCAGCTTAGTTGCGGGTGGAAACACCATATATTTT. Residues: CASSLVAGGNTIYF.

The rearrangement joins TRBV5-4 to TRBJ2-1; TRBD1 aligns across 10 bases. The CDR3 sequence is 14 residues long. The germline V gene has CDR1 SGHNT and CDR2 YYREEE (reference sequence). Germline trimming cut 3 bases from V and 5 bases from J; bases unmatched to any gene: 2. DNA for the CDR3: TGTGCCAGCAGCTCCGGGACAGGGGACAATGAGCAGTTCTTC. This encodes CASSSGTGDNEQFF. The whole variable domain, filled in from reference TRBV5-4 and TRBJ2-1, reads ETGVTQSPTHLIKTRGQQVTLRCSSQSGHNTVSWYQQALGQGPQFIFQYYREEENGRGNFPPRFSGLQFPNYSSELNVNALELDDSALYLCASSSGTGDNEQFFGPGTRLTVL.

This clonotype showed up many times. This chain connects TRBV10-3 to TRBJ1-1; possibly TRBD1 for D (5 bases). V lost 2 bases, J lost 0 bases, and 13 bases lay in between. Germline CDR1 is ENHRY and CDR2 is SYGVKD. CDR3 length: 16 amino acids. The CDR3 loop reads CAISEQGVGVNTEAFF. The CDR3 DNA follows: TGTGCCATCAGTGAGCAGGGTGTAGGGGTGAACACTGAAGCTTTCTTT.

This clonotype was recorded many times. The chain joins TRBV5-1 to TRBJ2-5, with D uncertain. CDR1 and CDR2 from the germline V gene are SGHRS and YFSETQ. The V end was cut by 3 bases, the J end by 5 bases, with 11 bases between. The CDR3 totals 13 residues. CDR3 residues: CASSSLPRETQYF. CDR3 in DNA: TGCGCCAGCAGCTCCCTGCCCAGGGAGACCCAGTACTTC.

With respect to this clonotype: This may be a read error: a much more frequent sequence differs by one nucleotide. This chain connects TRBV6-2 or TRBV6-3 to TRBJ2-1; TRBD2 is a possible D gene (6 bases). Germline lookup yields CDR1 MNHEY and CDR2 SVGEGT. The CDR3 contains 12 residues. The CDR3 region is CAVAGSYNAQFF. Here the CDR3 DNA reads TGTGCCGTGGCGGGATCATACAATGCGCAGTTCTTC.

This clonotype was counted at least ten times. This chain joins TRBV5-1 and TRBJ1-1; TRBD1 is a possible D gene (5 bases). This CDR3 has 13 residues. The ends were cut back, 3 bases at V and 6 bases at J, with 12 bases in the middle. Germline CDR1 and CDR2: SGHRS and YFSETQ. The chain's CDR3 is CASSSAPGPEAFF. CDR3 bases: TGCGCCAGCAGCTCGGCACCGGGGCCTGAAGCTTTCTTT.

CDR3 residues: CASSNSGDTQYF. The CDR3 coding sequence is TGCGCCAGCAGCAATAGCGGGGATACGCAGTATTTT. The rearrangement uses TRBV5-1 and TRBJ2-3; 7 bases are shared with TRBD2. The CDR3 is 12 amino acids. J was trimmed by 6 bases and V by 4 bases; bases with no gene match: 2. The germline V gene encodes CDR1 SGHRS and CDR2 YFSETQ.

The gene calls are TRBV29-1 and TRBJ2-3; TRBD2 matches at 14 bases. The germline CDR1 and CDR2 sequences are SQVTM and ANQGSEA. The CDR3 runs 17 residues. The V gene end was trimmed by 1 base and the J gene end by 4 bases; junction bases not matched to a gene: 7. In nucleotides, the CDR3 is TGCAGCGTTGAAGGTCGGGGGACTAGCGGGAGCCCAGATACGCAGTATTTT. Amino acid sequence: CSVEGRGTSGSPDTQYF.

In nucleotides, the CDR3 is TGTGCCAGCAGAATAGCGGGAAGCACAGATACGCAGTATTTT. Its protein is CASRIAGSTDTQYF. The gene calls are TRBV12-3 or TRBV12-4 and TRBJ2-3; 8 nucleotides line up with TRBD2. Trimming removed 6 bases from V and 0 bases from J; junction bases left unmatched: 2. This CDR3 region has 14 residues.